This T cell receptor beta chain is from a study of T cells after yellow fever vaccination. TCRdb itself ran the 5' RACE reads through MiXCR, one entry per CDR3 protein. Among about 350,000 distinct CDR3 sequences listed, more than 9% were seen once. V was pared by 3 bases and J by 0 bases, with 12 bases between. The CDR3 totals 17 residues. This clonotype was picked up many times. Its antigen is unidentified. Study-level findings and limits: Researchers cautioned that FACS-sorted repertoires could harbor abundant clonotypes contaminating from the bulk population.

This chain joins TRBV12-3 or TRBV12-4 and TRBJ1-6, with D possibly being TRBD1 (5 bases). The sequenced sample was PBMCs, obtained on the day of the first yellow fever vaccination. The receptor's source is a young man who received the YFV17D yellow fever vaccine. CDR3 region: CASSFRAPSSYNSPLHF. The CDR3 DNA follows: TGTGCCAGCAGTTTCAGGGCTCCAAGCTCCTATAATTCACCCCTCCACTTT.